The rows below give T cell receptor beta chains drawn from one sample of a study of blood T cells in healthy people across ages. TCRdb reprocessed the 5' RACE reads via MiXCR and lists one record per CDR3 protein. Counted here are around 580,000 distinct CDR3 sequences, roughly 48% occurring once; the ten biggest clones make up around 24%. The sequenced material came from blood. The receptor set was obtained from a man aged 80 or over in good health. Both conserved end residues are part of each CDR3. Fields, in order: CDR3 DNA, CDR3 protein, D gene, clone size, V gene, J gene. A D gene is named only where the DNA matches it firmly. Where a row states a size, it is once, few, many or the class of an expanded clone; other rows omit it.

DNA: TGCGCCAGCAGCTTGGAAAGGGTTGGGGCCAACGTCCTGACTTTC
CDR3: CASSLERVGANVLTF
D: -
size: many
V: TRBV5-1
J: TRBJ2-6

DNA: TGTGCCAGCAGAAAGATAGCGGGGTACAATGAGCAGTACTTC
CDR3: CASRKIAGYNEQYF
D: TRBD2
size: once
V: TRBV28
J: TRBJ2-7

DNA: TGCAGTGCTAGCGGGAGAGGGGTGGCAGATACGCAGTATTTT
CDR3: CSASGRGVADTQYF
D: -
size: few
V: TRBV20-1
J: TRBJ2-3

DNA: TGCAGTGCTTCACAGGGGGCAGGGGATACGCAGTATTTT
CDR3: CSASQGAGDTQYF
D: TRBD1
size: -
V: TRBV20-1
J: TRBJ2-3

DNA: TGTGCCAGCAGTCACCCCCGGACTAGCGGAGAGACCCAGTACTTC
CDR3: CASSHPRTSGETQYF
D: TRBD2
size: few
V: TRBV6-2/TRBV6-3
J: TRBJ2-5

DNA: TGTGCCAGCAGTCCCGGGACTAGCGGCCCCAATGAGCAGTTCTTC
CDR3: CASSPGTSGPNEQFF
D: TRBD2
size: few
V: TRBV28
J: TRBJ2-1

DNA: TGTGCCAGCAGCCAAGATAGCGGGGGCAGAGAGACCCAGTACTTC
CDR3: CASSQDSGGRETQYF
D: TRBD2
size: -
V: TRBV3-1
J: TRBJ2-5

DNA: TGCGCCAGCAGTGAGGCCACAGGGTCAAGGGACTATGGCTACACCTTC
CDR3: CASSEATGSRDYGYTF
D: -
size: few
V: TRBV10-2
J: TRBJ1-2

DNA: TGTGCCAGCAGCCCGCAAGCGGGAGGATCCTACAATGAGCAGTTCTTC
CDR3: CASSPQAGGSYNEQFF
D: TRBD2
size: many
V: TRBV7-2
J: TRBJ2-1

DNA: TGTGCCAGCGGGGGACCCACTGACGCCTATGGCTACACCTTC
CDR3: CASGGPTDAYGYTF
D: -
size: few
V: TRBV25-1
J: TRBJ1-2

DNA: TGTGCCAGCAGCTCCGTAGTGCGGGAGGGCACAGATACGCAGTATTTT
CDR3: CASSSVVREGTDTQYF
D: TRBD2
size: few
V: TRBV7-9
J: TRBJ2-3

DNA: TGCGCCAGCAGACTGGGGACTAGCTTGTATGAGCAGTTCTTC
CDR3: CASRLGTSLYEQFF
D: TRBD2
size: -
V: TRBV5-1
J: TRBJ2-1

DNA: TGTGCCACCAGTGAAGGGGGACGACGTAGCAATCAGCCCCAGCATTTT
CDR3: CATSEGGRRSNQPQHF
D: -
size: -
V: TRBV24-1
J: TRBJ1-5

DNA: TGTGCCAGCAGTTACACGGGAGGGGAAGTCCACGAGCAGTACTTC
CDR3: CASSYTGGEVHEQYF
D: TRBD2
size: many
V: TRBV6-5
J: TRBJ2-7

DNA: TGCGCCAGCAGCTCCTTCGGCGGGGGCACAGATACGCAGTATTTT
CDR3: CASSSFGGGTDTQYF
D: -
size: -
V: TRBV5-1
J: TRBJ2-3

DNA: TGTGCCAGCAGCGTACTGGAGGGGACTGAAGCTTTCTTT
CDR3: CASSVLEGTEAFF
D: -
size: -
V: TRBV7-9
J: TRBJ1-1

DNA: TGTGCCAGTAAAGAGGGAGGCCACGCAGATACGCAGTATTTT
CDR3: CASKEGGHADTQYF
D: -
size: -
V: TRBV2
J: TRBJ2-3

DNA: TGTGCCATCAGACCCGGGACAGAGTCCTACGAGCAGTACTTC
CDR3: CAIRPGTESYEQYF
D: TRBD1
size: -
V: TRBV10-3
J: TRBJ2-7

DNA: TGTGCCAGCAGTGCCACTAGCGTACGGCCCTACAATGAGCAGTTCTTC
CDR3: CASSATSVRPYNEQFF
D: TRBD2
size: -
V: TRBV12-3/TRBV12-4
J: TRBJ2-1

DNA: TGCAGTGTCAGTACGCTAGCGGGAGCCTCCGTCTACGAGCAGTACTTC
CDR3: CSVSTLAGASVYEQYF
D: TRBD2
size: -
V: TRBV20-1
J: TRBJ2-7

DNA: TGTGCCAGCAGCCCAAGGCGGGGAGGGAACACAGATACGCAGTATTTT
CDR3: CASSPRRGGNTDTQYF
D: TRBD2
size: few
V: TRBV7-8
J: TRBJ2-3

DNA: TGCGCCACCATGGGGGACAGTTCCTACAATGAGCAGTTCTTC
CDR3: CATMGDSSYNEQFF
D: TRBD1
size: -
V: TRBV5-1
J: TRBJ2-1

DNA: TGCAGCGCTGACAGCATAGGCCAAGCAGATACGCAGTATTTT
CDR3: CSADSIGQADTQYF
D: -
size: few
V: TRBV29-1
J: TRBJ2-3

DNA: TGCAGTGCTAGAGCGACAGGCCAAGAGACCCAGTACTTC
CDR3: CSARATGQETQYF
D: -
size: -
V: TRBV20-1
J: TRBJ2-5

DNA: TGTGCCAGCAGCTTAGACAGGGAAGGGGCCATTCAGTACTTC
CDR3: CASSLDREGAIQYF
D: -
size: -
V: TRBV7-2
J: TRBJ2-4

DNA: TGTGCCAGTATCGCTAGCGGGAGGGTAGATACGCAGTATTTT
CDR3: CASIASGRVDTQYF
D: TRBD2
size: many
V: TRBV6-6
J: TRBJ2-3

DNA: TGTGCCAGCGGCAGACTAGACCCCGGTACCCAGTACTTC
CDR3: CASGRLDPGTQYF
D: -
size: -
V: TRBV7-2
J: TRBJ2-5

DNA: TGTGCCAGCAGTGGGACAGGTCCAGAGACCCAGTACTTC
CDR3: CASSGTGPETQYF
D: TRBD1
size: many
V: TRBV6-6
J: TRBJ2-5

DNA: TGTGCCAGCAGCGCCCGGGGGAGCACCTACAATGGGCAGTTCTTC
CDR3: CASSARGSTYNGQFF
D: -
size: -
V: TRBV7-9
J: TRBJ2-1

DNA: TGTGCCAGCAGTTGGAGGGCTAGCGGAACCAATGAGCAGTTCTTC
CDR3: CASSWRASGTNEQFF
D: TRBD2
size: few
V: TRBV28
J: TRBJ2-1

DNA: TGTGCCAGCAATGGACAGGCGTATGGCTACACCTTC
CDR3: CASNGQAYGYTF
D: TRBD1
size: -
V: TRBV28
J: TRBJ1-2

DNA: TGCGCCAACAGCCCCTCCGGGCGGGGGGGCCGAAATGAGCAGTTCTTC
CDR3: CANSPSGRGGRNEQFF
D: TRBD2
size: -
V: TRBV5-1
J: TRBJ2-1

DNA: TGTGCCAGCAGTTACGCCAGGCAGTCCTACGAGCAGTACTTC
CDR3: CASSYARQSYEQYF
D: -
size: many
V: TRBV6-5
J: TRBJ2-7

DNA: TGTGCCAGCAGTTTATCATGGGGGGGGGAGACCCAGTACTTC
CDR3: CASSLSWGGETQYF
D: TRBD2
size: few
V: TRBV27
J: TRBJ2-5

DNA: TGTGCCAGCAGCTTGCCGAGTCCCGGGACAGGGTACAATCAGCCCCAGCATTTT
CDR3: CASSLPSPGTGYNQPQHF
D: TRBD1
size: -
V: TRBV7-2
J: TRBJ1-5

DNA: TGCAGCGTTGGTAGGGATCTCTACGAGCAGTACTTC
CDR3: CSVGRDLYEQYF
D: -
size: few
V: TRBV29-1
J: TRBJ2-7

DNA: TGTGCCAGCAGTTACGCAGACAGGCTCCAGCAGTACTTC
CDR3: CASSYADRLQQYF
D: -
size: -
V: TRBV6-2/TRBV6-3
J: TRBJ2-7

DNA: TGTGCCAGCAGTGAACAGGGGATGGGCAAAAACATTCAGTACTTC
CDR3: CASSEQGMGKNIQYF
D: -
size: few
V: TRBV2
J: TRBJ2-4

DNA: TGTGCCAGCAGTTACGGTGGCGGCCATAGCAATCAGCCCCAGCATTTT
CDR3: CASSYGGGHSNQPQHF
D: -
size: few
V: TRBV6-6
J: TRBJ1-5

DNA: TGTGCCAGCAACGAAGCCGGAGCGGGGCCCTACAATGAGCAGTTCTTC
CDR3: CASNEAGAGPYNEQFF
D: TRBD2
size: once
V: TRBV12-3/TRBV12-4
J: TRBJ2-1

DNA: TGTGCCAGCAGCTTAGGGGGACTAGCGCGCTACGAGCAGTACTTC
CDR3: CASSLGGLARYEQYF
D: TRBD2
size: -
V: TRBV11-2
J: TRBJ2-7

DNA: TGCAGTGCTAGATCTAGCGGTGCCCGAGATACGCAGTATTTT
CDR3: CSARSSGARDTQYF
D: TRBD2
size: -
V: TRBV20-1
J: TRBJ2-3

DNA: TGTGCCAGCAGTTTTGGAAGGTTGAACTACGAGCAGTACTTC
CDR3: CASSFGRLNYEQYF
D: -
size: -
V: TRBV27
J: TRBJ2-7

DNA: TGTGCCAGTCACAGAGGAGGCCCAATCACAGATACGCAGTATTTT
CDR3: CASHRGGPITDTQYF
D: -
size: many
V: TRBV6-5
J: TRBJ2-3

DNA: TGTGCCAGCAGTGCCGTCTCTGGGGCCAACGTCCTGACTTTC
CDR3: CASSAVSGANVLTF
D: -
size: -
V: TRBV27
J: TRBJ2-6

DNA: TGTGCCAGCAGCCCACCTAGCGGTTCGAACACCGGGGAGCTGTTTTTT
CDR3: CASSPPSGSNTGELFF
D: TRBD2
size: -
V: TRBV7-2
J: TRBJ2-2

DNA: TGTGCCACCAGCAGAGATTTTTTAGCGGGGGGTATTGATGAGCAGTTCTTC
CDR3: CATSRDFLAGGIDEQFF
D: TRBD2
size: -
V: TRBV15
J: TRBJ2-1

DNA: TGTGCCAGCAGCAAAGAAGAGGAAGAGACCCAGTACTTC
CDR3: CASSKEEEETQYF
D: -
size: -
V: TRBV21-1
J: TRBJ2-5

DNA: TGCGCCAGCAGCCAAGGCAGGGGGAGCTACAATCAGCCCCAGCATTTT
CDR3: CASSQGRGSYNQPQHF
D: TRBD1
size: -
V: TRBV4-3
J: TRBJ1-5

DNA: TGCGCCAGCAGCTTAACCCGGGACAGTAACTATGGCTACACCTTC
CDR3: CASSLTRDSNYGYTF
D: TRBD1
size: once
V: TRBV5-1
J: TRBJ1-2